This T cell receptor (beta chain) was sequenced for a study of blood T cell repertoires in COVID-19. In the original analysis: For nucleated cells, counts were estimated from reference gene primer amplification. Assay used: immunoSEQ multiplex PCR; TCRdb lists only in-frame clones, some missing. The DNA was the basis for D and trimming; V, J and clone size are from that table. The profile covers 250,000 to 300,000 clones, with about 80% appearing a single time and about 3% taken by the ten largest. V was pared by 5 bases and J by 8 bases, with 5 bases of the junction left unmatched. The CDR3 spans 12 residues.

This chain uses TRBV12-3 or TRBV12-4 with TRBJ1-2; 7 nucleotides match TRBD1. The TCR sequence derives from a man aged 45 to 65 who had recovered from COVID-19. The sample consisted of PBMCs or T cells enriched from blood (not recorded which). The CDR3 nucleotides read TGTGCCAGCAGTAGACAGGGTGGCGGCTACACCTTC. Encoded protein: CASSRQGGGYTF.